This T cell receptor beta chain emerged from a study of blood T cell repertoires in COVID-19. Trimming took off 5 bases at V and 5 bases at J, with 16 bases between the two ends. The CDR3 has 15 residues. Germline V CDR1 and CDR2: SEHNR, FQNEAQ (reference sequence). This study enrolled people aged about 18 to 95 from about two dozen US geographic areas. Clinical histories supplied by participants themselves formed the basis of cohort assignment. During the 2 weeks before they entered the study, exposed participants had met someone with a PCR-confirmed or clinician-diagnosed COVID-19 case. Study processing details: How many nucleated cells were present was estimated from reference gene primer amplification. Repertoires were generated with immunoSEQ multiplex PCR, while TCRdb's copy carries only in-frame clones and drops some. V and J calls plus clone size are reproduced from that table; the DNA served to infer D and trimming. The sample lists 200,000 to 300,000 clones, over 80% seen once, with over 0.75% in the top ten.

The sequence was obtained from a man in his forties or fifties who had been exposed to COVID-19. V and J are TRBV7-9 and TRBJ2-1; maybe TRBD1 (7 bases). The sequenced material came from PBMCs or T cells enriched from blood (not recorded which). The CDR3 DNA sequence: TGTGCCAGCAGCCTACGGGGGACAGAAGACAATGAGCAGTTCTTC. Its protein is CASSLRGTEDNEQFF.